The TCR beta chain under discussion was sequenced for a study of T cell clones after liver transplantation. Overall study context: TCRbeta sequencing after a pre-transplant mixed lymphocyte reaction identified graft-donor-reactive clones, later tracked in post-transplant blood. The study's findings and limits: Migration into the graft, not deletion, may explain lost graft donor-reactive T cells. These preliminary findings come from unstandardized post-transplant sampling times. In 5 of 8 subjects, circulating graft-donor-reactive CD4 TCRbeta sequences fell significantly after transplant.

As to this clone: Its specificity is not known.

Germline CDR1 is GTSNPN and CDR2 is SVGIG (reference sequence). The CDR3 is 17 residues long. Trimming cost V 3 bases and J 1 base; bases outside gene matches: 12. The data were produced by immunoSEQ multiplex PCR, yet TCRdb's version contains in-frame clones alone and is incomplete. Seen here are about 53,000 clones, approximately 84% observed once, and the top ten hold roughly 8.1%. This sequence originates from a human donor who received a liver transplant. The sequenced sample was CD4+ T cells from blood, obtained before liver transplant. The rearrangement links TRBV30 to TRBJ1-5; 7 nucleotides align to TRBD1. The CDR3 region has the DNA TGTGCCTGGAGCGGTGACAGGGAACTATTAAGCAATCAGCCCCAGCATTTT. It encodes CAWSGDRELLSNQPQHF.